The rows below give T cell receptor beta chains drawn from one sample of a study of blood T cell repertoires in COVID-19. Sequenced by immunoSEQ multiplex PCR; TCRdb stores in-frame clones only, minus some. Of a few hundred thousand clones listed, roughly 91% are singletons. The source material was PBMCs or T cells enriched from blood (not recorded which). The receptors originated from a woman in her thirties who had recovered from COVID-19. CDR3s include the opening cysteine and the closing phenylalanine or tryptophan. The order of the fields is clone size, J gene, V gene, D gene, CDR3 length, CDR3 DNA, CDR3 protein. A D gene is named only where the DNA matches it firmly. Expanded clones are given a class, and other clones once, few, many or no size at all.

abundance: -
j_gene: TRBJ1-5
v_gene: TRBV19
d_gene: -
len: 16
CDR3nt: TGTGCCAGTAGTTCCCAAGGGGGGGGGATGGGTCAGCCCCAGCATTTT
CDR3aa: CASSSQGGGMGQPQHF

abundance: -
j_gene: TRBJ1-5
v_gene: TRBV30
d_gene: -
len: 16
CDR3nt: TGTGCCTGGAGTGAACCCCAGGGTTTGAGCAATCAGCCCCAGCATTTT
CDR3aa: CAWSEPQGLSNQPQHF

abundance: -
j_gene: TRBJ2-1
v_gene: TRBV7-9
d_gene: -
len: 14
CDR3nt: TGTGCCAGCAGCTTAACACTATCCTACAATGAGCAGTTCTTC
CDR3aa: CASSLTLSYNEQFF

abundance: -
j_gene: TRBJ1-5
v_gene: TRBV10-3
d_gene: TRBD1
len: 17
CDR3nt: TGTGCCATCAGACCTGGACAGGGCCCAGATAGCAATCAGCCCCAGCATTTT
CDR3aa: CAIRPGQGPDSNQPQHF

abundance: -
j_gene: TRBJ1-3
v_gene: TRBV6-6
d_gene: TRBD1
len: 15
CDR3nt: TGTGCCAGCAGCTGGGGGACAGACCGACGGAACACCATATATTTT
CDR3aa: CASSWGTDRRNTIYF

abundance: -
j_gene: TRBJ1-2
v_gene: TRBV5-8
d_gene: -
len: 15
CDR3nt: TGTGCCAGCAGCTTGGTTGGGGCTCTCGGTCCTGGCTACACCTTC
CDR3aa: CASSLVGALGPGYTF

abundance: -
j_gene: TRBJ1-2
v_gene: TRBV3-1/TRBV3-2
d_gene: -
len: 12
CDR3nt: TGTGCCAGCAGCCAAGCGGGTTATGGCTACACCTTC
CDR3aa: CASSQAGYGYTF

abundance: -
j_gene: TRBJ1-1
v_gene: TRBV11-2
d_gene: -
len: 14
CDR3nt: TGTGCCAGCAGTCTGATAGGGGGGGACACTGAAGCTTTCTTT
CDR3aa: CASSLIGGDTEAFF

abundance: -
j_gene: TRBJ1-2
v_gene: TRBV9
d_gene: -
len: 14
CDR3nt: TGTGCCAGCAGCCGTCTGACAAGGAACTATGGCTACACCTTC
CDR3aa: CASSRLTRNYGYTF

abundance: -
j_gene: TRBJ2-2
v_gene: TRBV5-1
d_gene: -
len: 14
CDR3nt: TGCGCCAGCAGCTTCGGGGGTTCCACCGGGGAGCTGTTTTTT
CDR3aa: CASSFGGSTGELFF

abundance: -
j_gene: TRBJ2-1
v_gene: TRBV5-1
d_gene: TRBD1
len: 14
CDR3nt: TGCGCCAGCGCAACCGGGACAGGTTACAATGAGCAGTTCTTC
CDR3aa: CASATGTGYNEQFF

abundance: -
j_gene: TRBJ1-4
v_gene: TRBV5-1
d_gene: -
len: 15
CDR3nt: TGCGCCAGCAGCTTGGGGGACTCACGTCGGGAAAAACTGTTTTTT
CDR3aa: CASSLGDSRREKLFF

abundance: -
j_gene: TRBJ1-1
v_gene: TRBV29-1
d_gene: -
len: 12
CDR3nt: TGCAGCGTTGGACTGATGAACACTGAAGCTTTCTTT
CDR3aa: CSVGLMNTEAFF

abundance: -
j_gene: TRBJ2-3
v_gene: TRBV28
d_gene: TRBD1
len: 16
CDR3nt: TGTGCCAGCAGACCTGACCCGGGACAGGGGGAAGATACGCAGTATTTT
CDR3aa: CASRPDPGQGEDTQYF

abundance: -
j_gene: TRBJ1-2
v_gene: TRBV6-1
d_gene: TRBD1
len: 17
CDR3nt: TGTGCCAGCAGTGAAGAGGCCTGGGGTAAGGGGGCCTATGGCTACACCTTC
CDR3aa: CASSEEAWGKGAYGYTF

abundance: -
j_gene: TRBJ1-5
v_gene: TRBV19
d_gene: -
len: 17
CDR3nt: TGTGCCAGTAGTACCATCCTGGGCACGAATAGCAATCAGCCCCAGCATTTT
CDR3aa: CASSTILGTNSNQPQHF

abundance: few
j_gene: TRBJ1-2
v_gene: TRBV28
d_gene: -
len: 13
CDR3nt: TGTGCCAGCAGTTTATCCCATGACTATGGCTACACCTTC
CDR3aa: CASSLSHDYGYTF

abundance: -
j_gene: TRBJ2-7
v_gene: TRBV19
d_gene: -
len: 15
CDR3nt: TGTGCCAGGGCTACCACAGGTCAAGGATCCTACGAGCAGTACTTC
CDR3aa: CARATTGQGSYEQYF

abundance: -
j_gene: TRBJ1-4
v_gene: TRBV6-6
d_gene: -
len: 15
CDR3nt: TGTGCCAGCAAAAAAGCGGGAGGACCCAATGAAAAACTGTTTTTT
CDR3aa: CASKKAGGPNEKLFF

abundance: few
j_gene: TRBJ1-3
v_gene: TRBV2
d_gene: TRBD1
len: 14
CDR3nt: TGTGCCAGCAGGCCCGGGACAGCTGGAAACACCATATATTTT
CDR3aa: CASRPGTAGNTIYF

abundance: -
j_gene: TRBJ1-1
v_gene: TRBV9
d_gene: -
len: 21
CDR3nt: TGTGCCAGCAGCGTAAGTTGGCGGCAGGGGCCCCTTAAACTTATGAACACTGAAGCTTTCTTT
CDR3aa: CASSVSWRQGPLKLMNTEAFF

abundance: once
j_gene: TRBJ2-7
v_gene: TRBV5-6
d_gene: -
len: 14
CDR3nt: TGTGCCAGCAGCTTGGGCGGGGACTCCTACGAGCAGTACTTC
CDR3aa: CASSLGGDSYEQYF

abundance: -
j_gene: TRBJ2-2
v_gene: TRBV18
d_gene: -
len: 15
CDR3nt: TGTGCCAGCTCACTGGACAGTAGAAACACCGGGGAGCTGTTTTTT
CDR3aa: CASSLDSRNTGELFF

abundance: -
j_gene: TRBJ2-7
v_gene: TRBV30
d_gene: -
len: 14
CDR3nt: TGTGCCTGGAGTGTAGGGGGTCCCTCCTACGAGCAGTACTTC
CDR3aa: CAWSVGGPSYEQYF

abundance: once
j_gene: TRBJ2-7
v_gene: TRBV12-3/TRBV12-4
d_gene: -
len: 13
CDR3nt: TGTGCCAGCAGTTTTCGAGGTCCTTACGAGCAGTACTTC
CDR3aa: CASSFRGPYEQYF

abundance: once
j_gene: TRBJ2-7
v_gene: TRBV12-3/TRBV12-4
d_gene: -
len: 12
CDR3nt: TGTGCCAGCAGTTTAAGAGGCTACGAGCAGTACTTC
CDR3aa: CASSLRGYEQYF

abundance: -
j_gene: TRBJ2-7
v_gene: TRBV21-1
d_gene: -
len: 17
CDR3nt: TGTGCCAGCAGGGGGACAGGGGTTCATCGGAGTTCCTACGAGCAGTACTTC
CDR3aa: CASRGTGVHRSSYEQYF

abundance: -
j_gene: TRBJ1-6
v_gene: TRBV5-1
d_gene: -
len: 17
CDR3nt: TGCGCCAGCAGCTTGGAAAACCCCGACAGAAATAATTCACCCCTCCACTTT
CDR3aa: CASSLENPDRNNSPLHF

abundance: -
j_gene: TRBJ1-1
v_gene: TRBV5-4
d_gene: -
len: 12
CDR3nt: TGTGCCAGTAACAGCGGAAACACTGAAGCTTTCTTT
CDR3aa: CASNSGNTEAFF

abundance: -
j_gene: TRBJ1-2
v_gene: TRBV19
d_gene: -
len: 15
CDR3nt: TGTGCCAGTAAAGAGAGTAGTGTCCCCTACTATGGCTACACCTTC
CDR3aa: CASKESSVPYYGYTF

abundance: -
j_gene: TRBJ1-1
v_gene: TRBV11-2
d_gene: TRBD1
len: 15
CDR3nt: TGTGCCAGCAGCCAGGAGGGGGCAGGGATCACTGAAGCTTTCTTT
CDR3aa: CASSQEGAGITEAFF

abundance: -
j_gene: TRBJ1-3
v_gene: TRBV7-2
d_gene: -
len: 17
CDR3nt: TGTGCCAGCAGCTTAGCCACAGGATTAGGCTCTGGAAACACCATATATTTT
CDR3aa: CASSLATGLGSGNTIYF

abundance: -
j_gene: TRBJ2-5
v_gene: TRBV27
d_gene: TRBD2
len: 16
CDR3nt: TGTGCCAGCAGACAATCTAGCGGGGGGCCGCAAGAGACCCAGTACTTC
CDR3aa: CASRQSSGGPQETQYF

abundance: -
j_gene: TRBJ1-1
v_gene: TRBV6-5
d_gene: -
len: 13
CDR3nt: TGTGCCAGCAGTCGGGCGGGTGGCACTGAAGCTTTCTTT
CDR3aa: CASSRAGGTEAFF

abundance: once
j_gene: TRBJ1-1
v_gene: TRBV1
d_gene: -
len: 13
CDR3nt: TGCACCAGCAGTCAACAGGGGGCTACTGAAGCTTTCTTT
CDR3aa: CTSSQQGATEAFF

abundance: -
j_gene: TRBJ2-7
v_gene: TRBV12-5
d_gene: TRBD2
len: 18
CDR3nt: TGTGCTAGTGGTCCACGGACTAGCGGGGACTTACTGGGCTACGAGCAGTACTTC
CDR3aa: CASGPRTSGDLLGYEQYF

abundance: -
j_gene: TRBJ1-5
v_gene: TRBV6-5
d_gene: -
len: 15
CDR3nt: TGTGCCAGCAGTTACTCGTCGGGGTACAATCAGCCCCAGCATTTT
CDR3aa: CASSYSSGYNQPQHF

abundance: -
j_gene: TRBJ2-3
v_gene: TRBV6-5
d_gene: -
len: 13
CDR3nt: TGTGCCAGCAGTTACGTAAACGAGGATACGCAGTATTTT
CDR3aa: CASSYVNEDTQYF

abundance: -
j_gene: TRBJ2-3
v_gene: TRBV30
d_gene: -
len: 15
CDR3nt: TGTGCCTGGAGTGTATGGGGGGGCCACACAGATACGCAGTATTTT
CDR3aa: CAWSVWGGHTDTQYF

abundance: -
j_gene: TRBJ2-1
v_gene: TRBV2
d_gene: -
len: 14
CDR3nt: TGTGCCAGCAGTCGCGAGATCACCTACAATGAGCAGTTCTTC
CDR3aa: CASSREITYNEQFF

abundance: -
j_gene: TRBJ1-1
v_gene: TRBV18
d_gene: TRBD1
len: 14
CDR3nt: TGTGCCAGCTCACTGGGACAGGGACATACTGAAGCTTTCTTT
CDR3aa: CASSLGQGHTEAFF

abundance: -
j_gene: TRBJ1-2
v_gene: TRBV9
d_gene: -
len: 15
CDR3nt: TGTGCCAGCAGCGTGGCTACAGGCAACCACTACGGCTACACCTTC
CDR3aa: CASSVATGNHYGYTF

abundance: -
j_gene: TRBJ1-1
v_gene: TRBV18
d_gene: -
len: 12
CDR3nt: TGTGCCAGCTCATCGAGGGACACTGAAGCTTTCTTT
CDR3aa: CASSSRDTEAFF

abundance: -
j_gene: TRBJ2-3
v_gene: TRBV10-1
d_gene: -
len: 14
CDR3nt: TGCGCCAGCAGTGACCACTCCATCACAGATACGCAGTATTTT
CDR3aa: CASSDHSITDTQYF

abundance: -
j_gene: TRBJ2-3
v_gene: TRBV7-8
d_gene: TRBD2
len: 15
CDR3nt: TGTGCCAGCAGCTCCGGACTAGCGGCTAGGAATACGCAGTATTTT
CDR3aa: CASSSGLAARNTQYF

abundance: -
j_gene: TRBJ1-1
v_gene: TRBV7-9
d_gene: TRBD1
len: 17
CDR3nt: TGTGCCAGCAGCGACCACCGGGACAGGGATTTTTTCACTGAAGCTTTCTTT
CDR3aa: CASSDHRDRDFFTEAFF

abundance: -
j_gene: TRBJ2-2
v_gene: TRBV7-3
d_gene: TRBD2
len: 17
CDR3nt: TGTGCCAGCAGCTTAACCGGACTAGCGGGGCATACCGGGGAGCTGTTTTTT
CDR3aa: CASSLTGLAGHTGELFF

abundance: -
j_gene: TRBJ1-4
v_gene: TRBV30
d_gene: -
len: 15
CDR3nt: TGTGCCTGGAGCGTGGGAGGATCAAGTAATGAAAAACTGTTTTTT
CDR3aa: CAWSVGGSSNEKLFF

abundance: -
j_gene: TRBJ2-2
v_gene: TRBV9
d_gene: -
len: 15
CDR3nt: TGTGCCAGCAGCCGACGGGAGTGGAATACCGGGGAGCTGTTTTTT
CDR3aa: CASSRREWNTGELFF

abundance: -
j_gene: TRBJ1-6
v_gene: TRBV9
d_gene: -
len: 14
CDR3nt: TGTGCCAGCAGCACCCGACAGGATAATTCACCCCTCCACTTT
CDR3aa: CASSTRQDNSPLHF

abundance: -
j_gene: TRBJ1-1
v_gene: TRBV9
d_gene: -
len: 14
CDR3nt: TGTGCCAGCAGCAAACAGGGAATGGGGACTGAAGCTTTCTTT
CDR3aa: CASSKQGMGTEAFF

abundance: -
j_gene: TRBJ1-3
v_gene: TRBV25-1
d_gene: -
len: 16
CDR3nt: TGTGCCAGCAGTGAACCTGGGGGGGGCTCTGGAAACACCATATATTTT
CDR3aa: CASSEPGGGSGNTIYF

abundance: -
j_gene: TRBJ1-2
v_gene: TRBV28
d_gene: -
len: 17
CDR3nt: TGTGCCAGCAGTTTATGGGAAGGGGATGGTATGGGCTATGGCTACACCTTC
CDR3aa: CASSLWEGDGMGYGYTF

abundance: once
j_gene: TRBJ1-2
v_gene: TRBV6-5
d_gene: -
len: 14
CDR3nt: TGTGCCAGCAGTTACTCCCGAGGGTCATATGGCTACACCTTC
CDR3aa: CASSYSRGSYGYTF

abundance: -
j_gene: TRBJ1-1
v_gene: TRBV20-1
d_gene: TRBD1
len: 10
CDR3nt: TGCAGTGCTGGAGGGGGCCGGGCTTTCTTT
CDR3aa: CSAGGGRAFF

abundance: -
j_gene: TRBJ2-3
v_gene: TRBV6-4
d_gene: TRBD2
len: 16
CDR3nt: TGTGCCAGCAGTGACTCGGCGGGAGATTCGGCAGATACGCAGTATTTT
CDR3aa: CASSDSAGDSADTQYF

abundance: -
j_gene: TRBJ1-2
v_gene: TRBV9
d_gene: TRBD1
len: 15
CDR3nt: TGTGCCAGCAGCGAGGGGGCAGGGGCTAACTATGGCTACACCTTC
CDR3aa: CASSEGAGANYGYTF

abundance: many
j_gene: TRBJ2-4
v_gene: TRBV6-1
d_gene: -
len: 15
CDR3nt: TGTGCCAGCAGTGACCAGGGTTCGACCAAAAACATTCAGTACTTC
CDR3aa: CASSDQGSTKNIQYF